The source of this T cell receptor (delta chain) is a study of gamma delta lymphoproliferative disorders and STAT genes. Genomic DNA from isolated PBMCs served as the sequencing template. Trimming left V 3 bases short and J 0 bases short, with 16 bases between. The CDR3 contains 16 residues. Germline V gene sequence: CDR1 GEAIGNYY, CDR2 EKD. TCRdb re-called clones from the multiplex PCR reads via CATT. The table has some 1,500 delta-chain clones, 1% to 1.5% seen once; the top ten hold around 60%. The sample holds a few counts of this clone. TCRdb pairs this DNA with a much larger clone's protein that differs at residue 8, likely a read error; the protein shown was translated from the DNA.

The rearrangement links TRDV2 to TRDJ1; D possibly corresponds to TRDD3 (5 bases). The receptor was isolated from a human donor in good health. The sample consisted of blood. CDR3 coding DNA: TGTGCCTGTGACGGATTACTGGAGGTCTACACCGATAAACTCATCTTT. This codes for CACDGLLEVYTDKLIF.